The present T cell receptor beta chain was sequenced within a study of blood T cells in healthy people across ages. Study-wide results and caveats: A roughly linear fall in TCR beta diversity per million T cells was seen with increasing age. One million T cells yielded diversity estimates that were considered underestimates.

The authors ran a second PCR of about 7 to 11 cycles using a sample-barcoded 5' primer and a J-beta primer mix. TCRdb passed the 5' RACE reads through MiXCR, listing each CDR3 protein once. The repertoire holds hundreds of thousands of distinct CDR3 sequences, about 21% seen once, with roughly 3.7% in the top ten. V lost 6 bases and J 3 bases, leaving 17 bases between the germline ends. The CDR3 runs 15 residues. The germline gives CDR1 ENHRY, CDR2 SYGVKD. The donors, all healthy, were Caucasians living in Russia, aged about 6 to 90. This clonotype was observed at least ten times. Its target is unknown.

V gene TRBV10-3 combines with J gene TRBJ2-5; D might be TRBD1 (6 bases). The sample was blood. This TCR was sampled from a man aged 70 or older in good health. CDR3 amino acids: CAIRGQQGPKETQYF. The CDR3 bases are TGTGCCATCAGGGGCCAACAGGGCCCAAAAGAGACCCAGTACTTC.